This TCR beta chain originates from a study of blood T cells in healthy people across ages. CDR1 and CDR2 (germline): SGHDN, FVKESK. This CDR3 spans 14 amino acids. Trimming took off 1 base at V and 5 bases at J, with 8 bases between the two ends. A J-beta primer mix and a sample-barcoded 5' primer were used in a second PCR of roughly 6 to 12 cycles. Each cDNA molecule, via a template-switch adaptor with 12 random nucleotides, was tagged. TCRdb reanalysed the 5' RACE reads using MiXCR and keeps one entry per CDR3 protein. Of about 1 million distinct CDR3 sequences in the sample, 45% were seen once. About 10 milliliters of peripheral blood were drawn from each donor into EDTA-treated tubes. This clonotype appeared once.

V usage is TRBV14 and J usage is TRBJ2-2; TRBD2 is a possible D gene (5 bases). The sequenced sample consisted of blood. The source is a woman between 55 and 75 years old in good health. The CDR3 protein is CASSQVEGTGELFF. CDR3 nucleotide sequence: TGTGCCAGCAGCCAAGTCGAGGGAACCGGGGAGCTGTTTTTT. Complete variable domain (other parts from reference TRBV14 and TRBJ2-2): EAGVTQFPSHSVIEKGQTVTLRCDPISGHDNLYWYRRVMGKEIKFLLHFVKESKQDESGMPNNRFLAERTGGTYSTLKVQPAELEDSGVYFCASSQVEGTGELFFGEGSRLTVL.